This T cell receptor (beta chain) was identified in a study of T cell responses to AZD1222 COVID-19 vaccine. Points on this clone: Its antigen is as yet unknown.

TCRdb keeps only in-frame clones here, not all; method: immunoSEQ multiplex PCR. The sample lists roughly 190,000 clones, roughly 88% occurring once. Study results and limitations: Across the whole spike, CD4 TCRs peaked at regions 160-218 and 743-854.

V gave up 8 bases and J gave up 4 bases; unmatched junction bases: 10. The V gene's germline CDR1 is MDHEN and CDR2 SYDVKM. The CDR3 has 15 amino acids. The J gene is TRBJ1-5, the V gene TRBV28; 8 bases agree with TRBD1. The source is an adult in good health. The specimen comprised peripheral blood, sampled on day 0 of AZD1222 vaccination. The chain's CDR3 is CASRDRLGANQPQHF. DNA of the CDR3: TGTGCCAGCCGGGACAGGCTCGGGGCAAATCAGCCCCAGCATTTT.